Presented here are 25 T cell receptor beta chains from one specimen sequenced in a study of OX40 agonist ivuxolimab in advanced cancers. Some clones are missing from TCRdb's copy, which holds only in-frame ones; the method was immunoSEQ multiplex PCR. Among 75,000 to 100,000 clones, 91% were seen once, and the ten largest hold 0.7% to 0.95%. The sequencing used CD4+ or CD8+ T cells sorted from blood, collected in a trial of the OX40 agonist ivuxolimab. The receptor source for this set is an adult with an advanced solid tumor such as melanoma, head and neck, liver or kidney cancer.

The CDR3 here is CASSILTGVSTEAFF. The CDR3, as DNA: TGTGCCAGTAGCATATTAACAGGGGTCAGTACTGAAGCTTTCTTT. The gene calls are TRBV19 and TRBJ1-1, with 7 bases aligning to TRBD1. CDR3 size: 15 residues. Germline lookup yields CDR1 LNHDA and CDR2 SQIVND (reference sequence). The J segment lost 5 bases and the V segment lost 6 bases, leaving 12 bases of the junction unmatched.

V gene TRBV28 combines with J gene TRBJ1-2; D gene unclear. Germline V gene lookup returns CDR1 MDHEN and CDR2 SYDVKM. This CDR3 region has 15 residues. V was cut by 0 bases and J by 1 base, with 9 bases left in between. As DNA, the CDR3 is TGTGCCAGCAGTTTATGGCAGGATATTAACTATGGCTACACCTTC. This translates into CASSLWQDINYGYTF.

The chain employs TRBV5-8 and TRBJ1-5; D gene unclear. Trimming shortened V by 4 bases and J by 2 bases, and 16 bases separated the two germline ends. The CDR3 runs 16 residues. The V gene's germline CDR1 is SGHTS and CDR2 YDEGEE. The CDR3 sequence: CASSRVGLDGNQPQHF. CDR3 DNA: TGTGCCAGCAGCCGGGTGGGATTAGATGGCAATCAGCCCCAGCATTTT.

CDR3 region: CASSPYGREWTGELFF. In nucleotides, the CDR3 is TGTGCCAGTAGCCCATATGGGCGGGAGTGGACCGGGGAGCTGTTTTTT. V is TRBV19 and J is TRBJ2-2; 7 bases are shared with TRBD2. With 6 bases clipped from V and 5 bases from J, the junction kept 12 bases outside the gene matches. Germline CDR1 LNHDA, CDR2 SQIVND (reference sequence). The CDR3 is 16 amino acids.

The chain links TRBV5-1 to TRBJ2-2; TRBD2 aligns across 13 bases. The CDR3 runs 19 residues. Per the germline V gene, CDR1 is SGHRS and CDR2 is YFSETQ. V lost 3 bases, J lost 0 bases, and 8 bases stayed unmatched. CDR3 sequence: CASSSPNGLAGANTGELFF. CDR3 nucleotide sequence: TGCGCCAGCAGCTCGCCTAACGGACTAGCGGGAGCGAACACCGGGGAGCTGTTTTTT.

This sequence joins TRBV5-6 and TRBJ1-4; D is unclear. Germline V lookup: CDR1 SGHDT, CDR2 YYEEEE. The length of the CDR3 is 14 residues. Between the trimmed V and J ends, which lost 1 base and 5 bases, there was a span of 9 bases. The CDR3: CASSLRSPNEKLFF. The CDR3 bases are TGTGCCAGCAGCTTGAGGTCCCCGAATGAAAAACTGTTTTTT.

The CDR3 DNA reads TGTGCAAGTCGCCAAGGACTAGCGGGAGGGACAGATACGCAGTATTTT. Translation gives CASRQGLAGGTDTQYF. The chain employs TRBV12-2 and TRBJ2-3; the table's D gene call, TRBD2, was not cross checked with the DNA. TRBV12-2 is assigned pseudogene status. This CDR3 has 16 residues.

V usage is TRBV19 and J usage is TRBJ1-2, with 7 bases that match TRBD1. Germline trimming cut 6 bases from V and 5 bases from J; bases unmatched to any gene: 6. Germline CDR1 LNHDA, CDR2 SQIVND (reference sequence). This CDR3 has 13 residues. The CDR3 nucleotides read TGTGCCAGTAGACCAGGGGGGAGGTATGGCTACACCTTC. Residues: CASRPGGRYGYTF.

The chain recombines TRBV5-6 with TRBJ2-3, with a possible D match to TRBD2 (6 bases). This CDR3 contains 14 residues. Trimming removed 4 bases from V and 5 bases from J, with 14 bases in between. Germline V gives CDR1 SGHDT, CDR2 YYEEEE. CDR3 sequence: CASSLRRGGDTQYF. For the CDR3, the DNA is TGTGCCAGCAGCCTGAGGCGGGGCGGAGATACGCAGTATTTT.

The rearrangement uses TRBV19 and TRBJ2-7; D is possibly TRBD1 (5 bases). The germline V gene encodes CDR1 LNHDA and CDR2 SQIVND (reference sequence). This CDR3 region has 15 residues. V lost 1 base, J lost 1 base, and 11 bases lay in between. Here the CDR3 DNA reads TGTGCCAGTAGTATAGGTTTGGACACGTCCTACGAGCAGTACTTC. Its translation: CASSIGLDTSYEQYF.

The V and J genes are TRBV5-8 and TRBJ2-7; 8 bases match TRBD1. Germline V gene sequence: CDR1 SGHTS, CDR2 YDEGEE. CDR3 size: 14 residues. Germline trimming cut 0 bases from V and 5 bases from J; bases unmatched to any gene: 4. The CDR3 DNA reads TGTGCCAGCAGCTTGGTTCCGACAGGGGACGAGCAGTACTTC. Amino acids: CASSLVPTGDEQYF.

This chain links TRBV5-6 with TRBJ2-5; TRBD2 agrees at 13 bases. Trimming cost V 2 bases and J 4 bases; bases outside gene matches: 11. This CDR3 contains 18 residues. Germline V gene sequence: CDR1 SGHDT, CDR2 YYEEEE. CDR3 amino acids: CASSFLGLAGPRRETQYF. In nucleotides, the CDR3 is TGTGCCAGCAGCTTCCTGGGACTAGCGGGACCCCGGAGAGAGACCCAGTACTTC.

The J gene is TRBJ2-2, the V gene TRBV6-5, with D perhaps matching TRBD2 (5 bases). The CDR3 runs 13 residues. Germline V gene data show CDR1 as MNHEY and CDR2 as SVGAGI. Trimming stripped 0 bases from V and 12 bases from J, with 11 bases between. The CDR3 DNA follows: TGTGCCAGCAGTTACTCTTCAGGAGGCAAGCTGTTTTTT. Translation: CASSYSSGGKLFF.

This chain joins TRBV7-2 and TRBJ1-1; TRBD1 agrees at 7 bases. V lost 5 bases to trimming and J lost 0 bases; unmatched junction nucleotides: 9. Germline CDR1 and CDR2: SGHTA and FQGNSA. CDR3 length: 16 residues. The CDR3 DNA reads TGTGCCAGCAGCCCCAGACAGGGTGCCTTGAACACTGAAGCTTTCTTT. Amino acid sequence: CASSPRQGALNTEAFF.

The chain is built from TRBV11-1 and TRBJ2-1; the match to TRBD1 covers 7 bases. Trimming took 1 base from V and 3 from J; bases not matched to a gene: 3. CDR1 SGHAT and CDR2 FQDESV come from the germline V gene (reference sequence). This CDR3 spans 15 amino acids. Here the CDR3 DNA reads TGTGCCAGCAGCTTAGAGTGGGACAGCTACAATGAGCAGTTCTTC. It yields the protein CASSLEWDSYNEQFF.

This chain connects TRBV5-1 to TRBJ1-2; 7 positions agree with TRBD1. The germline V gene encodes CDR1 SGHRS and CDR2 YFSETQ. This CDR3 is 14 amino acids long. Unmatched junction bases numbered 6, after V lost 0 bases and J lost 7 bases. The CDR3 DNA follows: TGCGCCAGCAGCTTGGGACAGGGCCAAGGTGGCTACACCTTC. This sequence encodes CASSLGQGQGGYTF.

The rearrangement joins TRBV19 to TRBJ2-6, with 8 positions matching TRBD1. The CDR3 covers 17 residues. Germline loops: CDR1 LNHDA, CDR2 SQIVND (reference sequence). Trimming at V came to 2 bases and at J to 0 bases, leaving 3 bases not matched to a gene. The CDR3 coding sequence is TGTGCCAGTAGTATAAGGACAGGGAGCTCTGGGGCCAACGTCCTGACTTTC. It is translated as CASSIRTGSSGANVLTF.

The chain couples TRBV18 to TRBJ1-2, with D possibly being TRBD1 (5 bases). The ends were cut back, 2 bases at V and 4 bases at J, with 8 bases in the middle. The CDR3 has 13 amino acids. From germline, CDR1 is KGHSH and CDR2 LQKENI. The CDR3 nucleotides are TGTGCCAGCTCACCAGACAGCGGCTATGGCTACACCTTC. Translation: CASSPDSGYGYTF.

The rearrangement joins TRBV11-1 to TRBJ1-4; D is perhaps TRBD1 (6 bases). This CDR3 contains 15 residues. Looked up from germline, CDR1 is SGHAT and CDR2 is FQDESV (reference sequence). Trimming left V 4 bases short and J 8 bases short, with 17 bases between. DNA for the CDR3: TGTGCCAGCAGCTCGGTCACAGGGATCCCCGAAAAACTGTTTTTT. Protein sequence: CASSSVTGIPEKLFF.

The chain has TRBV5-6 and TRBJ2-5; D call uncertain. Germline-derived CDR1 and CDR2 are SGHDT and YYEEEE. The CDR3 covers 16 residues. V gave up 4 bases and J gave up 0 bases, with 16 bases separating them. CDR3 protein: CASSLGGGSHQETQYF. The CDR3 DNA reads as TGTGCCAGCAGCCTGGGCGGCGGCAGCCACCAAGAGACCCAGTACTTC.

This clone showed up just once. The chain joins TRBV6-1 to TRBJ2-7; 14 bases fit TRBD2. CDR1 and CDR2 from the germline V gene are MNHNS and SASEGT. The CDR3 runs to 14 residues. Unmatched junction bases numbered 6, after V lost 11 bases and J lost 3 bases. CDR3 bases: TGTGCCCCTGGGACTAGCGGGAGAGACTACGAGCAGTACTTC. It yields the protein CAPGTSGRDYEQYF.

Only a few counts were recorded for this clone. This rearrangement joins TRBV28 to TRBJ2-2; the D is unclear. V was pared by 6 bases and J by 11 bases, with 16 bases between. Germline V gene lookup returns CDR1 MDHEN and CDR2 SYDVKM. The CDR3 has 13 amino acids. This CDR3 reads CASRLTEPFELFF. The DNA for the CDR3 is TGTGCCAGCAGACTAACGGAGCCGTTCGAGCTGTTTTTT.

The rearrangement joins TRBV5-1 to TRBJ2-1; D call uncertain. CDR1 and CDR2 from the germline V gene are SGHRS and YFSETQ. The CDR3 extends over 15 amino acids. The V end was cut by 0 bases, the J end by 3 bases, with 10 bases between. CDR3 in DNA: TGCGCCAGCAGCTTGGAGTTTAGGGACTACAATGAGCAGTTCTTC. This gives the protein CASSLEFRDYNEQFF.

The chain is built from TRBV9 and TRBJ2-7; TRBD2 matches at 9 bases. V lost 0 bases and J lost 4; bases outside the gene matches: 5. Germline CDR1 SGDLS, CDR2 YYNGEE. This CDR3 is built from 15 residues. CDR3 in DNA: TGTGCCAGCAGCGTAGCCTCTAGCGGGGCTTACGAGCAGTACTTC. It encodes CASSVASSGAYEQYF.

The chain links TRBV6-5 to TRBJ2-7; D possibly corresponds to TRBD2 (6 bases). V was trimmed by 5 bases and J by 4 bases, leaving 18 bases between them. Germline V gives CDR1 MNHEY, CDR2 SVGAGI. The CDR3 extends over 15 amino acids. CDR3 nucleotides: TGTGCCAGCAGTCCCCAAACCGGGACTGCGTACGAGCAGTACTTC. Translating it yields CASSPQTGTAYEQYF.